This T cell receptor beta chain was observed in a study of CD8 T cells in Susac syndrome. A quantity of about 0.45 to 1 ug RNA underwent reverse transcription using random hexamers. Via MiXCR, TCRdb re-called the immunoSEQ multiplex PCR reads, giving one row per CDR3 protein. The sample shows roughly 200,000 distinct CDR3 sequences, over 85% of them seen only once. This sequence was found in a human donor in good health. The sequencing input was CD4+ T cells from PBMCs.

CDR3 bases: TGTGCCAGCAATCCGGGACAGTCCTACGAGCAGTACTTC. Translated, it gives CASNPGQSYEQYF. The genes are TRBV27 and TRBJ2-7, with 7 bases aligning to TRBD1. With 7 bases clipped from V and 1 base from J, the junction kept 4 bases outside the gene matches. Germline V gene sequence: CDR1 MNHEY, CDR2 SMNVEV (reference sequence). The CDR3 length is 13 residues.